Detailed here is one T cell receptor beta chain. Its antigen remains unidentified. No base quality information exists; no much larger clone differs at one position. Participants in the prospective study were enrolled through a virtual design, were aged roughly 18 to 90 years, and lived in about 25 United States geographic areas. In the prospective study, participants were assigned to cohorts based on the clinical history participants reported in a screening survey and a study questionnaire. Recovered participants in ImmuneRACE Cohort 3 were defined by two consecutive negative NP/OP PCR tests, clearance by a healthcare professional, or resolution of symptoms. In the prospective study, mobile phlebotomists collected whole blood, serum and a nasopharyngeal or oropharyngeal swab from each participant. Prospective study participants could optionally give additional blood draws and questionnaires over an approximately two-month period. Blood samples from the prospective study were shipped frozen or at room temperature prior to DNA extraction.

This entry is derived from a study of blood T cell repertoires in COVID-19 (TCRdb year 2020). About the investigation overall: Samples covering the acute and convalescent phases of COVID-19 were provided by collaborators in the United States, Italy and Spain. Subjects who had been exposed to COVID-19, were actively infected with it, or had recovered from it provided the deeply sampled blood TCRbeta repertoires that made up the dataset. HLA class I and class II types, where available, came from metadata supplied by the sample provider rather than from assay-based typing. Samples were obtained from the ongoing ImmuneRACE study (first 160 participants) and from 1,254 subjects provided by 6 global collaborators. The prospective study material was composed of cDNA or gDNA derived from T cells, B-cell-depleted T cells, or PBMCs. The sample metadata nearly always contained a de-identified subject ID, COVID-19 status, age in years and sex. The repertoires were made available in a free public database intended to serve as a resource for research on the immune response to SARS-CoV-2. What the work shows at the level of the full study, not this receptor alone: How much clinical and demographic metadata was included differed by source and by participant, and the metadata was provided uncurated.

The CDR3 covers 11 residues, taking in both the cysteine and the phenylalanine. Kept here is only the CDR3 DNA, which spans 33 bases and is read in frame from base 1. Based on the germline V gene, the CDR1 and CDR2 sequences are SGHRS and YFSETQ. V gives up 4 bases and J gives up 2 bases, and the segment between their germline ends measures 4 bases. TCRbeta CDR3 regions were amplified from genomic DNA using the immunoSEQ Assay, a bias-controlled multiplex PCR. In the original analysis: Nucleated cell counts per sample were estimated from amplification of reference gene primers within the assay. To quantify the absolute abundance of each unique TCRbeta CDR3 rearrangement, sequence reads were collapsed and filtered. Productive Simpson clonality was computed per sample as the square root of Simpson's diversity index over productive rearrangements. Here the immuneACCESS table is served through TCRdb, limited to in-frame sequences with V and J called. Missing clones are a known gap in these copies; in checked studies unresolved V genes cover under half, and the rest lacks a known reason. The V and J calls and clone size are taken from that table; D and trimming were inferred from the DNA. For this sample the table gives around 310,000 clones, of which 88% were detected only once. Jointly, the top ten make up about 4.7% of the sample.

The chain is assembled from TRBV5-1 and TRBJ2-7, with the D gene not clear enough to name. Input material: PBMCs or T cells enriched from blood (not recorded which). This receptor was taken from a man aged 30 to 45 who had recovered from COVID-19. The base sequence is TGCGCCAGCAGCGACACCTACGAGCAGTACTTC. It translates to CASSDTYEQYF.